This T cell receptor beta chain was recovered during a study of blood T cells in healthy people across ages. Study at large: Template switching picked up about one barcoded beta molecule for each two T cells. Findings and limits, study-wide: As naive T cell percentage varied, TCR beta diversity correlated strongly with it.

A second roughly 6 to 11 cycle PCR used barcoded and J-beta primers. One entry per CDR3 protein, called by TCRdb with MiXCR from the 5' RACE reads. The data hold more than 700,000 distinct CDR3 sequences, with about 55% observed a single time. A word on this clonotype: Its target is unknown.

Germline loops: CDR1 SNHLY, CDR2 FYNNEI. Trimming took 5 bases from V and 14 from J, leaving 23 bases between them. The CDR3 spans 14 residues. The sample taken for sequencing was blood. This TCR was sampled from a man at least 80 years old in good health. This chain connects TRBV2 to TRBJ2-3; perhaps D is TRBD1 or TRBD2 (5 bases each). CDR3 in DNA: TGTGCCAGCAGTCCGGGACGGCAAAGCGGATACGCGTATTTT. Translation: CASSPGRQSGYAYF.